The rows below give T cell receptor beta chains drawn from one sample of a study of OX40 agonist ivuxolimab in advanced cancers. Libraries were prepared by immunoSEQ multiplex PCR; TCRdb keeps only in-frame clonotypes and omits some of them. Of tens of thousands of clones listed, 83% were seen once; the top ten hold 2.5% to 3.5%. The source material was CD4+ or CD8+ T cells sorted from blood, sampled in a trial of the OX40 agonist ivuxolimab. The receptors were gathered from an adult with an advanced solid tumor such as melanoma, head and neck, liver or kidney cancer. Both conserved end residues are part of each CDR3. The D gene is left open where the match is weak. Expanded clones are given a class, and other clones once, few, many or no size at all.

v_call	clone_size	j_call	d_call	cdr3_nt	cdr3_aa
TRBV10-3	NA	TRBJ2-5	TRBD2	TGTGCCATCAGTGAGTCAGCGGGACTAGCGGGGGCTCAGGAGACCCAGTACTTC	CAISESAGLAGAQETQYF
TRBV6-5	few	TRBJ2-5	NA	TGTGCCAGCAGAGCGAGGACAGAGTACCAAGAGACCCAGTACTTC	CASRARTEYQETQYF
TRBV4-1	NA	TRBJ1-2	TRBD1	TGCGCCAGCAGCCTTGCGGGACAGTCTAGTGGCTACACCTTC	CASSLAGQSSGYTF
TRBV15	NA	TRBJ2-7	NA	TGTGCCACCAGCAGAGATCAGACAGCGCACTTTTACGAGCAGTACTTC	CATSRDQTAHFYEQYF
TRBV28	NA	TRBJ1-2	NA	TGTGCCAGCAGTTTAAGGGGGGATGGCTACACCTTC	CASSLRGDGYTF
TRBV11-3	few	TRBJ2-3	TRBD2	TGTGCCAGCAGCTTAGAAACGGGGCCCGGGGGGACGCAGTATTTT	CASSLETGPGGTQYF
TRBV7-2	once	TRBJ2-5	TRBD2	TGTGCCAGCAGCCCCCGAGCGGGGGGGCTTGAGACCCAGTACTTC	CASSPRAGGLETQYF
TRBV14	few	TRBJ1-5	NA	TGTGCCAGCGCTCGCGGTCACAATCAGCCCCAGCATTTT	CASARGHNQPQHF
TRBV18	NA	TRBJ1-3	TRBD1	TGTGCCAGCTCACCACAGGGGGCCTCTGGAAACACCATATATTTT	CASSPQGASGNTIYF
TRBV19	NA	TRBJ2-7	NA	TGTGCCAGTAGTCCCCGACAGGAGGGAACCTACGAGCAGTACTTC	CASSPRQEGTYEQYF
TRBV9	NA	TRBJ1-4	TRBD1	TGTGCCAGCAGCGTTGGGACAGGGTCCACCGAAAAACTGTTTTTT	CASSVGTGSTEKLFF
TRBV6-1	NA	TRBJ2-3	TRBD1	TGTGCCACCTACAGGGGTTTCACAGATACGCAGTATTTT	CATYRGFTDTQYF
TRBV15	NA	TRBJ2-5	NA	TGTGCCACCAGCAGAGGGGGGGTAAGGGACAAAGAGACCCAGTACTTC	CATSRGGVRDKETQYF
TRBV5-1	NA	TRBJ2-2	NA	TGCGCCAGCAGCTTGGCCGTGGGGACCGGGGAGCTGTTTTTT	CASSLAVGTGELFF
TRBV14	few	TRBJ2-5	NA	TGTGCCAGCAGCCGACCCCGAATGCCCCAGGGAGAGACCCAGTACTTC	CASSRPRMPQGETQYF
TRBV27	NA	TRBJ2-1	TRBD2	TGTGCCAGCAGTTCTCGCGGACTAGCCTATGAGCAGTTCTTC	CASSSRGLAYEQFF
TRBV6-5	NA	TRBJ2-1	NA	TGTGCCAGCAGTTTGACCCTGGGCAGCTCCTACAATGAGCAGTTCTTC	CASSLTLGSSYNEQFF
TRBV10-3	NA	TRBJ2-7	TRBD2	TGTGCCATCAGTGGAGGCGGGAGCGGGGATACTTACGAGCAGTACTTC	CAISGGGSGDTYEQYF
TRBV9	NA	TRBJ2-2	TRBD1	TGTGCCAGCAGCGATGAACGAACAGGGGACACCGGGGAGCTGTTTTTT	CASSDERTGDTGELFF
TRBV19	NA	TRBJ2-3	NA	TGTGCCGGAAAAAGAACGGCTTTGAGCACAGATACGCAGTATTTT	CAGKRTALSTDTQYF
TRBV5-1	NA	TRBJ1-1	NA	TGCGCCAGCAGCTTGGCCGGGGGGTCTGAAGCTTTCTTT	CASSLAGGSEAFF
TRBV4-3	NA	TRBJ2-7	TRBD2	TGCGCCAGCAGCCAAGCAGCGGGGGCCTACGAGCAGTACTTC	CASSQAAGAYEQYF
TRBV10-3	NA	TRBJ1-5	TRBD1	TGTGCCATCAGTGATTACGGACAGGGTATAAGCAATCAGCCCCAGCATTTT	CAISDYGQGISNQPQHF
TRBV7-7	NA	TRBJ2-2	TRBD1	TGTGCTAGCAGTCAAAGACAGGGGGGGGCCGGGGAGCTGTTTTTT	CASSQRQGGAGELFF
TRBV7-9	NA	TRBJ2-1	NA	TGTGCCAGTCAAGGGGGGGCAGCCCGCTCCTACAATGAGCAGTTCTTC	CASQGGAARSYNEQFF
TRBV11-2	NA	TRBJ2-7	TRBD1	TGTGCCAGCAGCACCCCCCGGGACAGGGGCGTCGAGCAGTACTTC	CASSTPRDRGVEQYF
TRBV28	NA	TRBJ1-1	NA	TGTGCCAGCAGTTTTTCCCGACAGACACGGGCTTTCTTT	CASSFSRQTRAFF
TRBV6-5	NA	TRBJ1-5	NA	TGTGCCAGCAGTCCCGACGGAAATCAGCCCCAGCATTTT	CASSPDGNQPQHF
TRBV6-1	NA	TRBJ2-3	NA	TGTGCCAGCAGTGAAGGGGGACAAAGGCAGTATTTT	CASSEGGQRQYF
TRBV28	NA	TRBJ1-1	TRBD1	TGTGCCAGCAGTTTGGGACAGGGGGCTGCCGAAGCTTTCTTT	CASSLGQGAAEAFF
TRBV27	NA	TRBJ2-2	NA	TGTGCCAGCAGTGAGTGGGGGAACCCCGGGGAGCTGTTTTTT	CASSEWGNPGELFF
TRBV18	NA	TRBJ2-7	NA	TGTGCCAGCTCACCAAGGGGGAACACCTACGAGCAGTACTTC	CASSPRGNTYEQYF
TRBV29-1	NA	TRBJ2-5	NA	TGCAGCGTTGATCCTCCAGTGGAGACCCAGTACTTC	CSVDPPVETQYF
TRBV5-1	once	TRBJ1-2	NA	TGCGCCAGCAGCTTGGGGATACCGGGGGCCCAGGACTATGGCTACACCTTC	CASSLGIPGAQDYGYTF
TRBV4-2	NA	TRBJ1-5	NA	TGTGCCAGCAGCCAAGATGGGGCGGCAGCAATCTTGCCCCAGCATTTT	CASSQDGAAAILPQHF
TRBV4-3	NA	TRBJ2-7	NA	TGCGCCAGCAGCCAAGAGGGGGGAGTGGTGTACGAGCAGTACTTC	CASSQEGGVVYEQYF
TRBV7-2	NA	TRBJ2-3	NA	TGTGCCAGCACAGGACTTCAAACCACAGATACGCAGTATTTT	CASTGLQTTDTQYF
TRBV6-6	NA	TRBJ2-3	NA	TGTGCCAGCAGTTACCGGGGGCGGGAGAAAACAGATACGCAGTATTTT	CASSYRGREKTDTQYF
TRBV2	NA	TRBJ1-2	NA	TGTGCCAGCAGTGAACGGGCTTATGGCTACACCTTC	CASSERAYGYTF
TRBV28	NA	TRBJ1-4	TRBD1	TGTGCCAGCAGTCTGGACAGGACGGAACTGTTTTTT	CASSLDRTELFF
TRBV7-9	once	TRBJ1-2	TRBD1	TGTGCCAGCAGCCCTAGCCTTGGACAGGCATACTATGGCTACACCTTC	CASSPSLGQAYYGYTF
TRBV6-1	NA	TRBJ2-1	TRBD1	TGTGCCAGCACTAAAACAGGGGGCGCTTACAATGAGCAGTTCTTC	CASTKTGGAYNEQFF
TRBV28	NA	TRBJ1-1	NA	TGTGCCAGCAGTTTAGGCGGCAGGGAGGACACTGAAGCTTTCTTT	CASSLGGREDTEAFF
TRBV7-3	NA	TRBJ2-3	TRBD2	TGTGCCAGCAGCCTAAGGCACAGGGATTTCGGACTAGCGGGGTATATCAGCACAGATACGCAGTATTTT	CASSLRHRDFGLAGYISTDTQYF
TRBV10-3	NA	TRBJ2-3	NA	TGTGCCATCAAGACAGACCTCACAGATACGCAGTATTTT	CAIKTDLTDTQYF
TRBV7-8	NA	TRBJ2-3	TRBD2	TGTGCCAGCAGCTTATCAGCGGGGGGGGTCGCGACGCAGTATTTT	CASSLSAGGVATQYF
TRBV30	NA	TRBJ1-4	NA	TGTGCCTGGACTTACGGGGCAGAGGAAAAACTGTTTTTT	CAWTYGAEEKLFF
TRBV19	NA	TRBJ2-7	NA	TGTGCCAGTAGTATGACGGTGCAGGGGACCTACGAGCAGTACTTC	CASSMTVQGTYEQYF
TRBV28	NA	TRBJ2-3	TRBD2	TGTGCCACCGGACTAGCGGGGGCACATACGCAGTATTTT	CATGLAGAHTQYF
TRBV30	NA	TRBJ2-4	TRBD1	TGTGCCGGGGGACAGGGGCTTAACATTCAGTACTTC	CAGGQGLNIQYF
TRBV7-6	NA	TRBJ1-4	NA	TGTGCCAGCAGCCTTTCTCGGCAGGGAGGCGAAAAACTGTTTTTT	CASSLSRQGGEKLFF
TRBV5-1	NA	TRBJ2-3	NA	TGCGCCAGCAGCCCGACGGGCGACCCAGGGGATACGCAGTATTTT	CASSPTGDPGDTQYF
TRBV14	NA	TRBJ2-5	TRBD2	TGTGCCAGCAGCCAAGTGCGGGGGGCAGAGACCCAGTACTTC	CASSQVRGAETQYF